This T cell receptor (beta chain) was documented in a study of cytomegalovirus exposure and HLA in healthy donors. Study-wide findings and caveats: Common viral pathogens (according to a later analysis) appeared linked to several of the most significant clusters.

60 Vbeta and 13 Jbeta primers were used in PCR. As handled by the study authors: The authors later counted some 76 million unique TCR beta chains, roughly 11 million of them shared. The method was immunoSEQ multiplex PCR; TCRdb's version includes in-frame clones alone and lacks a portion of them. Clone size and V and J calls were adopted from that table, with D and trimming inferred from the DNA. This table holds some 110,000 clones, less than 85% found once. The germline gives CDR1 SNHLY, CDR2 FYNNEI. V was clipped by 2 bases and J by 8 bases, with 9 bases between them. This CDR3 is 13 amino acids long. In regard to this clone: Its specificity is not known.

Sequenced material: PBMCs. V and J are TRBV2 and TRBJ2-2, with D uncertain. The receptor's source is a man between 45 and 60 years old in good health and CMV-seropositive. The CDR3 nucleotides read TGTGCCAGCAGTGAAACTATGCGGGGGGAGCTGTTTTTT. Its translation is CASSETMRGELFF.